The sample holds a few counts of the clone carrying this T cell receptor beta chain. Its antigen is unidentified. These data come from a study of radiation and T cells in renal cell carcinoma. Study-level results: In nephrectomy-only tumors, top 100 clonotypes averaged roughly 45%, versus roughly 54% irradiated. No pretreatment tumor biopsies were available for baseline clonotypes. Top tumor clonotypes rose in blood 2 weeks post-radiation, then contracted.

Germline lookup yields CDR1 SGHDT and CDR2 YYEEEE. V lost 5 bases to trimming and J lost 2 bases; unmatched junction nucleotides: 7. CDR3 length equals 15 residues. The treatment denotes: 15 Gy SBRT to primary tumor, nephrectomy 4 weeks later. The patient's renal cell carcinoma had clear cell pathology. Clones were sequenced by immunoSEQ multiplex PCR, and TCRdb holds only the in-frame ones, with some missing. The sample carries just over 15,000 clones, under 70% recorded once. The rearrangement uses TRBV5-6 and TRBJ2-5; 9 bases agree with TRBD1. Source: tumor tissue, taken from a patient whose treatment included radiotherapy and nephrectomy. The sequence was obtained from a woman in her sixties or seventies with renal cell carcinoma. The CDR3 spells CASSFNRGRQETQYF. DNA of the CDR3: TGTGCCAGCAGTTTCAACAGGGGGCGGCAAGAGACCCAGTACTTC.